This TCR beta chain was observed in a study of shared clonotypes between healthy human individuals. Study-wide context: Participating donors consisted of two women and a few men aged 18 to 49.

Study outcomes and limitations: Approximately 4.6% of naive CD4 clonotypes were common to a few donors. A generally larger estimated richness was seen in naive subsets than in memory subsets.

Trimming shortened V by 5 bases and J by 0 bases, and 13 bases separated the two germline ends. This CDR3 spans 16 amino acids. The V gene's germline CDR1 is MNHEY and CDR2 SMNVEV (reference sequence). Cells designated naive CD8 were CD45RO-negative and were positively selected for CCR7, with terminally differentiated effector memory CD45RA+ cells excluded. Concerning this clone itself: Its antigen is currently unknown.

It was across several immunoSEQ plates that each subset's genomic DNA was evenly split. Here immunoSEQ multiplex PCR was the method, and the copy in TCRdb shows in-frame clones only, minus some. Of millions of clones in the sample, roughly 91% were seen once. The rearrangement joins TRBV27 to TRBJ1-4; D uncertain. The clonotype was recovered from a man in his late teens or twenties in good health. Some clones in this sample may be carry-over from other donors' samples. Sequenced material: naive CD8+ T cells from PBMCs. In DNA, the CDR3 is TGTGCCAGCAGTCCCTCGGGGAGTGCAACTAATGAAAAACTGTTTTTT. Residues: CASSPSGSATNEKLFF. Looking up the rest from reference TRBV27 and TRBJ1-4 gives the full variable domain: EAQVTQNPRYLITVTGKKLTVTCSQNMNHEYMSWYRQDPGLGLRQIYYSMNVEVTDKGDVPEGYKVSRKEKRNFPLILESPSPNQTSLYFCASSPSGSATNEKLFFGSGTQLSVL.